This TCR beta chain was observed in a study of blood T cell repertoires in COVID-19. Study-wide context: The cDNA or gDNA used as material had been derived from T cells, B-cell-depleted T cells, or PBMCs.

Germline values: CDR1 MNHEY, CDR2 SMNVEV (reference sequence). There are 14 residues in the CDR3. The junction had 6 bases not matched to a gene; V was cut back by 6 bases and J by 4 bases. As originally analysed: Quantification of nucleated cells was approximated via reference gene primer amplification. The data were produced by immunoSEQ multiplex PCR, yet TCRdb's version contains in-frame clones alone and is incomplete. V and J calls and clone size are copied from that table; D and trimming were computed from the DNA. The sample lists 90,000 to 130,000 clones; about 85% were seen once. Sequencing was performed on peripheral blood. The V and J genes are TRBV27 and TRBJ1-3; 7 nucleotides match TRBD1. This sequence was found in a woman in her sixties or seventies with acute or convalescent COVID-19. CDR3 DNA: TGTGCCAGCAGAAAGGGGGCGGGGGGAAACACCATATATTTT. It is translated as CASRKGAGGNTIYF.